Following are 19 T cell receptor beta chains from one sample sequenced in a study of T cell repertoires in aging, cancer and after chemotherapy. Multiplex touch-down PCR with TRB-A/B primers amplified rearranged V-D-J TRB sequences. Via MiXCR, TCRdb re-called the multiplex PCR reads, giving one row per CDR3 protein. The data hold 15,000 to 20,000 distinct CDR3 sequences, with about 37% observed a single time. Amplification of TCR beta used genomic DNA extracted from peripheral blood. The sequenced sample consisted of blood. Source of these receptors: a human donor with a solid tumor.

The CDR3 protein is CASSWRGPDTGELFF. The CDR3 DNA is TGTGCCAGCAGCTGGAGAGGACCTGACACCGGGGAGCTGTTTTTT. The V gene is TRBV13, the J gene TRBJ2-2; D remains ambiguous. This CDR3 has 15 amino acids. V gave up 4 bases and J gave up 3 bases, with 12 bases separating them. Germline V CDR1 and CDR2: PRHDT, FYEKMQ (reference sequence).

The chain couples TRBV18 to TRBJ2-1; D is uncertain. V was clipped by 3 bases and J by 0 bases, with 15 bases between them. There are 17 residues in the CDR3. Looked up from germline, CDR1 is KGHSH and CDR2 is LQKENI. The CDR3 DNA is TGTGCCAGCTCACCTTCAGCCCAACGCCCCTCCTACAATGAGCAGTTCTTC. This codes for CASSPSAQRPSYNEQFF. The full variable domain, completed using reference TRBV18 and TRBJ2-1, is NAGVMQNPRHLVRRRGQEARLRCSPMKGHSHVYWYRQLPEEGLKFMVYLQKENIIDESGMPKERFSAEFPKEGPSILRIQQVVRGDSAAYFCASSPSAQRPSYNEQFFGPGTRLTVL.

The chain recombines TRBV19 with TRBJ1-4; no clear D gene. The germline gives CDR1 LNHDA, CDR2 SQIVND (reference sequence). V gave up 5 bases and J gave up 8 bases, with 21 bases separating them. The CDR3 has 16 residues. This CDR3 reads CASSPTSEGAGEKLFF. CDR3 nucleotide sequence: TGTGCCAGTAGTCCGACTTCAGAGGGCGCCGGGGAAAAACTGTTTTTT.

The rearrangement uses TRBV7-9 and TRBJ2-6; either TRBD1 or TRBD2 may supply D (6 bases each). Germline V gene data show CDR1 as SEHNR and CDR2 as FQNEAQ (reference sequence). CDR3 length: 17 residues. The V end lost 4 bases, the J end lost 0 bases, and 13 bases lay between the germline ends. The CDR3 sequence is CASSWRGGSSGANVLTF. CDR3 DNA sequence: TGTGCCAGCAGCTGGAGAGGGGGGAGCTCTGGGGCCAACGTCCTGACTTTC.

The chain has TRBV6-1 and TRBJ2-4; TRBD1 aligns across 10 bases. Germline V CDR1 and CDR2: MNHNS, SASEGT. The CDR3 has 15 amino acids. Germline trimming cut 4 bases from V and 9 bases from J; bases unmatched to any gene: 9. CDR3 in DNA: TGTGCCAGCAGTGTGCCCGGGACAGGGGTGGCCATTCAGTACTTC. As protein: CASSVPGTGVAIQYF.

By share of the sample, this clonotype is medium-sized. V is TRBV15 and J is TRBJ1-1, with D uncertain. The germline CDR1 and CDR2 sequences are LNHNV and YYDKDF (reference sequence). Deletions cut 4 bases from V and 4 bases from J, with 7 bases between. CDR3 length equals 12 residues. The CDR3 sequence is CATSTPGTEAFF. The CDR3 DNA reads TGTGCCACCAGCACCCCAGGCACTGAAGCTTTCTTT.

For the CDR3, the DNA is TGTGCCAGCAGTGATCCCTCAGACAATGGCTACACCTTC. It specifies CASSDPSDNGYTF. This chain joins TRBV28 and TRBJ1-2; D is uncertain. Germline lookup yields CDR1 MDHEN and CDR2 SYDVKM. The CDR3 has 13 residues. V was trimmed by 5 bases and J by 6 bases, leaving 13 bases between them.

This clonotype appeared a few times. The chain links TRBV5-4 to TRBJ2-5; tentatively, D is TRBD1 or TRBD2 (5 bases each). The V end was cut by 0 bases, the J end by 5 bases, with 11 bases between. The germline V gene encodes CDR1 SGHNT and CDR2 YYREEE (reference sequence). This CDR3 region has 14 residues. CDR3 protein: CASSLVGREETQYF. For the CDR3, the DNA is TGTGCCAGCAGCTTGGTTGGCAGGGAGGAGACCCAGTACTTC.

The chain joins TRBV18 to TRBJ1-1, with D perhaps TRBD1 (6 bases). V lost 1 base, J lost 5 bases, and 14 bases lay in between. The CDR3 runs 15 residues. Germline values: CDR1 KGHSH, CDR2 LQKENI. The CDR3 is CASSPLKGGWTEAFF. CDR3 nucleotide sequence: TGTGCCAGCTCACCACTGAAGGGGGGGTGGACTGAAGCTTTCTTT.

As for this clonotype: A much larger clone differs by one base, so this may be a read error. The V call is TRBV29-1, the J call TRBJ2-7, with D perhaps matching TRBD2 (6 bases). CDR1 and CDR2 (germline): SQVTM, ANQGSEA. The CDR3 has 16 amino acids. Trimming took off 3 bases at V and 7 bases at J, with 25 bases between the two ends. CDR3: CSVDYPALAAYNEQYF. CDR3 DNA sequence: TGCAGCGTTGACTACCCCGCGTTAGCGGCATACAATGAGCAGTACTTC.

The gene calls are TRBV18 and TRBJ2-1, with 7 positions matching TRBD1. The germline V gene has CDR1 KGHSH and CDR2 LQKENI. V trimming: 4 bases; J trimming: 1 base; junction bases outside the gene matches: 4. The CDR3 sequence is 15 residues long. CDR3 in amino acids: CASSLQGVSYNEQFF. CDR3 sequence (DNA): TGTGCCAGCTCACTTCAGGGGGTATCCTACAATGAGCAGTTCTTC. Full variable domain (missing parts from reference TRBV18 and TRBJ2-1): NAGVMQNPRHLVRRRGQEARLRCSPMKGHSHVYWYRQLPEEGLKFMVYLQKENIIDESGMPKERFSAEFPKEGPSILRIQQVVRGDSAAYFCASSLQGVSYNEQFFGPGTRLTVL.

This clonotype is medium-sized by share. The CDR3 spells CASSPSSGANVLTF. The DNA of the CDR3 is TGTGCCAGCTCACCATCCTCTGGGGCCAACGTCCTGACTTTC. The chain joins TRBV18 to TRBJ2-6; D is uncertain. The germline V gene has CDR1 KGHSH and CDR2 LQKENI. V was shortened by 2 bases and J by 0 bases, with 2 bases between the two germline ends. This CDR3 is built from 14 residues.

This clonotype was counted only a few times. The chain employs TRBV19 and TRBJ2-1; D may match TRBD1 or TRBD2 (5 bases each). This CDR3 has 15 amino acids. Germline V CDR1 and CDR2: LNHDA, SQIVND (reference sequence). V was trimmed by 5 bases and J by 7 bases, leaving 18 bases between them. The CDR3: CASSPAGTVVNEQFF. CDR3 bases: TGTGCCAGTAGTCCCGCCGGGACGGTTGTGAATGAGCAGTTCTTC.

The CDR3 protein is CASSIGHSTDTQYF. The CDR3 region has the DNA TGTGCCAGCTCGATCGGACACAGCACAGATACGCAGTATTTT. The V and J genes are TRBV12-3 or TRBV12-4 and TRBJ2-3; possibly TRBD1 for D (5 bases). Trimming cost V 8 bases and J 0 bases, with 12 bases left between them. CDR3 length equals 14 residues.

This chain uses TRBV6-5 with TRBJ2-5, with D tentatively TRBD1 or TRBD2 (6 bases each). The V gene lost 10 bases and the J gene lost 0 bases, with 12 bases spanning the gap. The length of the CDR3 is 13 residues. Germline V gene sequence: CDR1 MNHEY, CDR2 SVGAGI. Written as DNA, the CDR3 is TGTGCCACGAAGGGGGGAAACCAAGAGACCCAGTACTTC. Encoded protein: CATKGGNQETQYF.

The rearrangement uses TRBV6-5 and TRBJ1-5; 10 bases align to TRBD1. Germline CDR1 and CDR2: MNHEY and SVGAGI. This CDR3 is 14 amino acids long. After removal of 6 bases from V and 2 bases from J, the junction contained 1 base not matched to a gene. The chain's CDR3 is CASSGTGGNQPQHF. The CDR3 DNA reads TGTGCCAGCAGCGGGACAGGGGGCAATCAGCCCCAGCATTTT.

This clonotype has a handful of counts. The chain links TRBV6-1 to TRBJ2-3; D is unclear. CDR3 length equals 15 residues. CDR1 is MNHNS and CDR2 is SASEGT in the germline V gene. V dropped 0 bases and J dropped 0 bases, with 7 bases sitting between them. The CDR3 sequence is CASSEAVFSTDTQYF. CDR3 DNA sequence: TGTGCCAGCAGTGAAGCAGTTTTTAGCACAGATACGCAGTATTTT.

In its sample, this clonotype is medium-sized. The chain joins TRBV19 to TRBJ2-3, with 9 bases aligning to TRBD2. The germline CDR1 and CDR2 sequences are LNHDA and SQIVND (reference sequence). The CDR3 is 17 residues long. Trimming removed 3 bases from V and 1 base from J; junction bases left unmatched: 8. The CDR3 DNA is TGTGCCAGTAGTATGGGCGGGAGGGCCAGTGGCACAGATACGCAGTATTTT. The encoded protein is CASSMGGRASGTDTQYF. The full variable domain, its missing parts supplied by reference TRBV19 and TRBJ2-3, is DGGITQSPKYLFRKEGQNVTLSCEQNLNHDAMYWYRQDPGQGLRLIYYSQIVNDFQKGDIAEGYSVSREKKESFPLTVTSAQKNPTAFYLCASSMGGRASGTDTQYFGPGTRLTVL.

The rearrangement joins TRBV6-4 to TRBJ2-2; 8 nucleotides line up with TRBD2. The ends lost 5 bases at V and 5 bases at J; junction bases unmatched: 4. Germline V gene sequence: CDR1 MRHNA, CDR2 SNTAGT. The CDR3 spans 14 residues. DNA for the CDR3: TGTGCCAGCAGTAGAGCGGGGGCTACCGGGGAGCTGTTTTTT. Translated, it gives CASSRAGATGELFF.